This entry features one T cell receptor (beta chain) sequence. This specimen comes from a study of immune evolution from preneoplasia to lung adenocarcinoma. Method: immunoSEQ multiplex PCR; TCRdb's copy keeps in-frame clones and lacks some. The sample has over 4,500 clones; around 81% are singletons. V was pared by 3 bases and J by 2 bases, with 8 bases between. Per germline, CDR1 SNHLY and CDR2 FYNNEI. The CDR3 length is 14 residues. This receptor was taken from a person aged 55-80 years with lung adenocarcinoma. This chain joins TRBV2 and TRBJ2-1, with D possibly matching TRBD1 (6 bases). The sequenced sample was FFPE minimally invasive lung adenocarcinoma tissue. CDR3 nucleotides: TGTGCCAGCAGTGACCGGACAGCCTACAATGAGCAGTTCTTC. Its protein is CASSDRTAYNEQFF. The entire variable domain, with the rest obtained from reference TRBV2 and TRBJ2-1, is as follows: EPEVTQTPSHQVTQMGQEVILRCVPISNHLYFYWYRQILGQKVEFLVSFYNNEISEKSEIFDDQFSVERPDGSNFTLKIRSTKLEDSAMYFCASSDRTAYNEQFFGPGTRLTVL.